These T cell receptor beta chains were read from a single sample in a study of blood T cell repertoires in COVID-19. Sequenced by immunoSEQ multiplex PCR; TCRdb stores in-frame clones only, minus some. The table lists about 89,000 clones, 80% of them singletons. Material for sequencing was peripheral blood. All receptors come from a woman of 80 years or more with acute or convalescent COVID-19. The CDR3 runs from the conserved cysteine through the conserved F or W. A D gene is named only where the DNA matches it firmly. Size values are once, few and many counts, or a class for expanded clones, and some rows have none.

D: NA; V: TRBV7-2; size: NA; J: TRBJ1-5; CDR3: CASSLDAGDQPQHF; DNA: TGTGCCAGCAGCTTAGATGCGGGGGATCAGCCCCAGCATTTT
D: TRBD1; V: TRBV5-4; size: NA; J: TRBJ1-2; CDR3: CASSSPKGQGFGYTF; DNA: TGTGCCAGCAGCTCCCCGAAGGGACAGGGGTTCGGCTACACCTTC
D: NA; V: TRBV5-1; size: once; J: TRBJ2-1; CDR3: CASQRVGLNEQFF; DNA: TGCGCCAGCCAGCGGGTAGGATTAAATGAGCAGTTCTTC
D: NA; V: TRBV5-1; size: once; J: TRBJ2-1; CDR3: CASSNQLPNEQFF; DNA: TGCGCCAGCAGCAACCAACTACCAAATGAGCAGTTCTTC
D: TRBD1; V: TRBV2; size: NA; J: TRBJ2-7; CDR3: CASSERTGGDEQYF; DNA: TGTGCCAGCAGTGAAAGGACAGGGGGGGACGAGCAGTACTTC
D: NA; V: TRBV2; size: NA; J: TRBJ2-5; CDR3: CASGRDIEETQYF; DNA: TGTGCCAGCGGCAGGGACATCGAAGAGACCCAGTACTTC
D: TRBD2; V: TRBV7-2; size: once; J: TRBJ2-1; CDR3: CASSYSGTRSNEQFF; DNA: TGTGCCAGCAGCTATTCCGGGACTAGGTCGAATGAGCAGTTCTTC
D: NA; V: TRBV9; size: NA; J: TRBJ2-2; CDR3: CASSPQGNTGELFF; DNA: TGTGCCAGCAGCCCACAGGGAAACACCGGGGAGCTGTTTTTT
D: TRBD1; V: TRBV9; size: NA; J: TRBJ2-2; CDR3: CASSVGTGYGELFF; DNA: TGTGCCAGCAGCGTAGGGACAGGCTACGGGGAGCTGTTTTTT
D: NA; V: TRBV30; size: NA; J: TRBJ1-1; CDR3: CAWSVAATEAFF; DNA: TGTGCCTGGAGTGTAGCTGCCACTGAAGCTTTCTTT
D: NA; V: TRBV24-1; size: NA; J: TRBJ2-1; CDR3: CATSDPTGSDNEQFF; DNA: TGTGCCACCAGTGACCCTACAGGGTCCGACAATGAGCAGTTCTTC
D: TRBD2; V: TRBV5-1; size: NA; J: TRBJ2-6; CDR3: CASSLRLAGVSGANVLTF; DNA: TGCGCCAGCAGCTTGAGGCTAGCGGGGGTCTCTGGGGCCAACGTCCTGACTTTC
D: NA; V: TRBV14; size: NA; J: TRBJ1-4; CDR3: CASSPGRGEGLGLREKLFF; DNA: TGTGCCAGCAGCCCGGGTCGGGGAGAAGGGCTTGGTTTGCGTGAAAAACTGTTTTTT
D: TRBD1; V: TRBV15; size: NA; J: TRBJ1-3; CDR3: CATSRDQGAGGNTIYF; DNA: TGTGCCACCAGCAGAGATCAGGGGGCGGGTGGAAACACCATATATTTT
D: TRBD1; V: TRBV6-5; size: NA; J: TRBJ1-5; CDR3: CAIGRQGEQPQHF; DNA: TGTGCCATAGGAAGGCAGGGGGAACAGCCCCAGCATTTT
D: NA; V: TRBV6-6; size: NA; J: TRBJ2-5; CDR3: CASRHRASQETQYF; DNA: TGTGCCAGCAGGCACAGAGCCTCCCAAGAGACCCAGTACTTC
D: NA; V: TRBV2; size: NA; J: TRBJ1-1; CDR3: CASSQGGGALTEAFF; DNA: TGTGCCAGCAGCCAGGGTGGGGGGGCCCTCACTGAAGCTTTCTTT
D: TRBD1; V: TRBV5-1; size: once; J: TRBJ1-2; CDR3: CASSTSGTGKVLYDGYTF; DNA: TGCGCCAGCAGCACGTCCGGGACAGGGAAGGTACTCTATGATGGCTACACCTTC
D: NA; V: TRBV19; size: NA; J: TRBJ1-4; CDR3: CASSIGVATNEKLFF; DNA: TGTGCCAGTAGTATCGGGGTAGCAACTAATGAAAAACTGTTTTTT
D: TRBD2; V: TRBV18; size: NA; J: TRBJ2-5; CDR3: CASSSQGFAGGPQETQYF; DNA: TGTGCCAGCTCATCTCAAGGGTTTGCGGGAGGGCCTCAAGAGACCCAGTACTTC
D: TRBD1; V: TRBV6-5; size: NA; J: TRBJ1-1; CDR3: CASRRTGSEAFF; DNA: TGTGCCAGCAGGCGGACAGGGTCTGAAGCTTTCTTT
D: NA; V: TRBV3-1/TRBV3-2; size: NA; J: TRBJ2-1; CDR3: CASSQAGWGLKKLEQFF; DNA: TGTGCCAGCAGCCAAGCAGGCTGGGGACTCAAGAAGTTAGAGCAGTTCTTC
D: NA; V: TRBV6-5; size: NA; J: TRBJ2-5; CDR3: CASSTTAQETQYF; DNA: TGTGCCAGCAGCACGACAGCCCAAGAGACCCAGTACTTC
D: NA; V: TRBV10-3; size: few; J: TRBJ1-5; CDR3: CAISAGDQPQHF; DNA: TGTGCCATCAGTGCGGGGGATCAGCCCCAGCATTTT
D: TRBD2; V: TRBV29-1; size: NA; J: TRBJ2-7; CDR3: CSVLPRLAGGTAEQYF; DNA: TGCAGCGTCCTCCCCCGACTAGCGGGAGGCACCGCCGAGCAGTACTTC
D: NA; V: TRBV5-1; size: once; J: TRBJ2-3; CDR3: CASSLQGRTDTQYF; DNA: TGCGCCAGCAGCTTGCAGGGTCGCACAGATACGCAGTATTTT
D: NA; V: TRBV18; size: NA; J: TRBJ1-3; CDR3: CASSPGTHSGNTIYF; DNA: TGTGCCAGCTCCCCCGGGACACACTCTGGAAACACCATATATTTT
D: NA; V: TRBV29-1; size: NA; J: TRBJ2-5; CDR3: CSSHGDYQETQYF; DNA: TGCAGCTCCCACGGGGACTACCAAGAGACCCAGTACTTC
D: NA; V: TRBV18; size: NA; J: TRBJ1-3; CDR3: CASSPSGSVGNTIYF; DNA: TGTGCCAGCTCACCTTCGGGGTCGGTGGGAAACACCATATATTTT
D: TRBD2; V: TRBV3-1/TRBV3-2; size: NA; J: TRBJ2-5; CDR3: CASSPLGLAGAMQKTQYF; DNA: TGTGCCAGCAGCCCGCTCGGACTAGCGGGAGCTATGCAAAAGACCCAGTACTTC
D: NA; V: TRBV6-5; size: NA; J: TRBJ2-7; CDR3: CASSYQRLSSYEQYF; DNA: TGTGCCAGCAGTTACCAGCGACTGAGCTCCTACGAGCAGTACTTC
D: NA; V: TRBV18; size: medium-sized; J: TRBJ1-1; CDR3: CASSGAVSEAFF; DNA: TGTGCCAGCTCAGGGGCCGTTTCTGAAGCTTTCTTT
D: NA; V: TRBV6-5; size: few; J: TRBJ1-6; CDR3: CASSGGMGLSPLHF; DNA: TGTGCCAGCAGCGGAGGCATGGGACTTTCACCCCTCCACTTT
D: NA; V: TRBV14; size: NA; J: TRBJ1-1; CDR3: CASSQPGLNTEAFF; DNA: TGTGCCAGCAGCCAACCAGGGTTGAACACTGAAGCTTTCTTT
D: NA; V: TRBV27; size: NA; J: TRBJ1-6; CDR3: CASSLSRNNSPLHF; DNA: TGTGCCAGCAGTTTATCGCGGAACAATTCACCCCTCCACTTT
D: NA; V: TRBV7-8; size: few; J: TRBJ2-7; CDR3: CASSLVITYEQYF; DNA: TGTGCCAGCAGCTTAGTTATTACCTACGAGCAGTACTTC
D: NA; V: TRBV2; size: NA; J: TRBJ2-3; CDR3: CASSGKRLSTDTQYF; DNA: TGTGCCAGCAGTGGAAAGCGGCTCAGCACAGATACGCAGTATTTT
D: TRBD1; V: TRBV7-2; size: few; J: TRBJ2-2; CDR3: CASSSHRGRNTGELFF; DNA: TGTGCCAGCAGCTCCCACAGGGGGAGAAACACCGGGGAGCTGTTTTTT
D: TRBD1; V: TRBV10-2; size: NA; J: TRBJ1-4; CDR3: CASRGGTGLNNEKLFF; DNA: TGCGCCAGCAGAGGAGGGACAGGGTTAAACAATGAAAAACTGTTTTTT
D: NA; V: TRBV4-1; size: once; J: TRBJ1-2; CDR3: CASSQGQIYGYTF; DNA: TGCGCCAGCAGCCAAGGACAAATCTATGGCTACACCTTC
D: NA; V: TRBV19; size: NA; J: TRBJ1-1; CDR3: CASGITGNTEAFF; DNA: TGTGCCAGTGGGATAACAGGGAACACTGAAGCTTTCTTT
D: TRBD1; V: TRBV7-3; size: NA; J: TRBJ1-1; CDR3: CASSLTQGAQAFF; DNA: TGTGCCAGCAGCTTAACACAGGGGGCTCAGGCTTTCTTT
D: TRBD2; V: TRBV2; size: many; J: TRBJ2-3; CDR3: CASSPAAGADTQYF; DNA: TGTGCCAGCAGTCCAGCAGCGGGAGCAGATACGCAGTATTTT
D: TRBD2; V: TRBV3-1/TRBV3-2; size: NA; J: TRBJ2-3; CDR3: CASSPLLAGGLYTQYF; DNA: TGTGCCAGCAGCCCCCTACTAGCGGGGGGGCTATATACGCAGTATTTT
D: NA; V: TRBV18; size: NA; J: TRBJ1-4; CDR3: CASSPPDRSNEKLFF; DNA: TGTGCCAGCTCACCACCCGACAGATCTAATGAAAAACTGTTTTTT
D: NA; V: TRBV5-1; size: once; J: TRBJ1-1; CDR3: CASSLRQENTEAFF; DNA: TGCGCCAGCAGCCTACGACAGGAGAACACTGAAGCTTTCTTT
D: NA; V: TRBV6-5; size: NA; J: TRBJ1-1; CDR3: CASSYQSTVITEAFF; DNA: TGTGCCAGCAGTTACCAGTCTACAGTTATCACTGAAGCTTTCTTT
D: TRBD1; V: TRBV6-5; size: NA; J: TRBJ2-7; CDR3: CASTRAQGAIEQYF; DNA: TGTGCCAGCACTAGAGCACAGGGGGCTATCGAGCAGTACTTC
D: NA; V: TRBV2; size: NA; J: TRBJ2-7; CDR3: CASSEVARDFLNEQYF; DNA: TGTGCCAGCAGTGAAGTTGCCCGGGACTTCCTAAACGAGCAGTACTTC
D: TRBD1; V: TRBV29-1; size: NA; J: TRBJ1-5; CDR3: CSVIGDRVGQPQHF; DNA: TGCAGCGTTATTGGGGACAGGGTTGGCCAGCCCCAGCATTTT
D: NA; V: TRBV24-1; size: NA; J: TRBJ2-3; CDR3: CATSDSAGSTDTQYF; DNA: TGTGCCACCAGTGATTCGGCAGGCAGCACAGATACGCAGTATTTT